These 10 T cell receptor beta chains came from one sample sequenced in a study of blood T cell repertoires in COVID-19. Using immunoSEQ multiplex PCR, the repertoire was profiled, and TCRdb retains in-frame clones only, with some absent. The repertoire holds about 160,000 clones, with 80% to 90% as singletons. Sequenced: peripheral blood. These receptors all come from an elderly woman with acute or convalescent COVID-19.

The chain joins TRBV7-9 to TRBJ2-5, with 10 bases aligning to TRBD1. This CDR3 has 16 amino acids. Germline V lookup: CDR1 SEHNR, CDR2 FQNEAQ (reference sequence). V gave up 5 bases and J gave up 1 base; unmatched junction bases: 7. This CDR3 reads CASSPDRGLVQETQYF. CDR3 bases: TGTGCCAGCAGCCCCGACAGGGGGCTTGTCCAAGAGACCCAGTACTTC.

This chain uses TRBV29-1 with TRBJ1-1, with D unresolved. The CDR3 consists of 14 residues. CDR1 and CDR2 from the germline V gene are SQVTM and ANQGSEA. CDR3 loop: CAEGVQEGNTEAFF. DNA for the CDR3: TGCGCCGAGGGCGTCCAGGAGGGGAACACTGAAGCTTTCTTT.

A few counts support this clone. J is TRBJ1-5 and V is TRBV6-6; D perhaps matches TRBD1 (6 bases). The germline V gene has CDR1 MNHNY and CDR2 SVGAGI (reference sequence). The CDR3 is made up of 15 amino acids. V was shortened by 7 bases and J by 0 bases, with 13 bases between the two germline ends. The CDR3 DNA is TGTGCCAGCACCGTACAGGGTTTTAGCAATCAGCCCCAGCATTTT. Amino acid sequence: CASTVQGFSNQPQHF.

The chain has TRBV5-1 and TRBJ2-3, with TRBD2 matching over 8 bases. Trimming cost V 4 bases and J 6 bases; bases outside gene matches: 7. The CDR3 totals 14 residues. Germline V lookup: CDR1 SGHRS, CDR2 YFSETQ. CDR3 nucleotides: TGCGCCAGCAGCCAAAGCGGGAGTATGGATACGCAGTATTTT. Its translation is CASSQSGSMDTQYF. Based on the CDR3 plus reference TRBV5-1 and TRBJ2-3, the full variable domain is KAGVTQTPRYLIKTRGQQVTLSCSPISGHRSVSWYQQTPGQGLQFLFEYFSETQRNKGNFPGRFSGRQFSNSRSEMNVSTLELGDSALYLCASSQSGSMDTQYFGPGTRLTVL.

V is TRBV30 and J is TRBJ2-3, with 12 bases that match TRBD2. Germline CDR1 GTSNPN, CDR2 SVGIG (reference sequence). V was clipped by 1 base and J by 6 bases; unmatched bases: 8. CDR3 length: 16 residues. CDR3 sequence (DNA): TGTGCCTGGAGTGCGGGACTAGCGGGTGGAGGGGATACGCAGTATTTT. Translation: CAWSAGLAGGGDTQYF.

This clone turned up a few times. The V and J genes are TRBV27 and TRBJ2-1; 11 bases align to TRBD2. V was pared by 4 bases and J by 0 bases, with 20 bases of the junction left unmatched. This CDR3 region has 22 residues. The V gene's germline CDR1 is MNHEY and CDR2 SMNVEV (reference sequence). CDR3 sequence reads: CASSSDPIPSGGFWSSYNEQFF. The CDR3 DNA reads TGTGCCAGCAGTTCGGATCCTATCCCTAGCGGGGGGTTTTGGAGCTCCTACAATGAGCAGTTCTTC.

CDR3 loop: CASSQVGSGRNYEQYF. The CDR3, as DNA: TGTGCCAGCAGCCAAGTCGGTTCCGGGAGGAACTACGAGCAGTACTTC. The chain is built from TRBV3-1 (or the pseudogene TRBV3-2) and TRBJ2-7; 7 nucleotides agree with TRBD2. The CDR3 extends over 16 amino acids. Losses at the gene ends were 1 base for V and 3 bases for J; bases not matched to a gene: 9. Germline CDR1 is LGHDT and CDR2 is YNNKEL (reference sequence).

The CDR3 DNA reads as TGTGCCAGTAGCGACAGGGGAAAAGATACGCAGTATTTT. Translation gives CASSDRGKDTQYF. The chain is built from TRBV19 and TRBJ2-3; TRBD1 matches at 8 bases. The V gene's germline CDR1 is LNHDA and CDR2 SQIVND (reference sequence). V was clipped by 6 bases and J by 5 bases; unmatched bases: 4. The CDR3 is 13 residues long.

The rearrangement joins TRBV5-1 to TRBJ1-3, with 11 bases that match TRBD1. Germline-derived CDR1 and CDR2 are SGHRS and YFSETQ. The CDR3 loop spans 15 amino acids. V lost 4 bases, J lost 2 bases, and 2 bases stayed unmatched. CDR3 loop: CASSPDRGPGNTIYF. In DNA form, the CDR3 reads TGCGCCAGCAGCCCGGACAGGGGGCCTGGAAACACCATATATTTT. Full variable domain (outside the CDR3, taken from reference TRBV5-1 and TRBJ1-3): KAGVTQTPRYLIKTRGQQVTLSCSPISGHRSVSWYQQTPGQGLQFLFEYFSETQRNKGNFPGRFSGRQFSNSRSEMNVSTLELGDSALYLCASSPDRGPGNTIYFGEGSWLTVV.

The CDR3 DNA reads TGTGCCAGCAGTTATAGGAGGGAGGCCTACGAGCAGTACTTC. Translated: CASSYRREAYEQYF. The chain joins TRBV6-5 to TRBJ2-7, with a possible D match to TRBD2 (6 bases). The CDR3 runs 14 residues. V was pared by 3 bases and J by 2 bases, with 11 bases between. Germline CDR1 MNHEY, CDR2 SVGAGI.